The TCR beta chain described here comes from a study of cytomegalovirus exposure and HLA in healthy donors. Whole-study context: Early on, a data release was issued that held approximately 92 million unique TCRs from HLA-typed donors. Whole-study findings and limits: The records held CMV serostatus as the only immune exposure information.

The primer mix had 60 Vbeta and 13 Jbeta primers. Assay used: immunoSEQ multiplex PCR; TCRdb lists only in-frame clones, some missing. The sample carries 100,000 to 150,000 clones, around 83% recorded once. To note about this clone: The antigen is unknown.

The CDR3 runs to 13 residues. The V end was cut by 5 bases, the J end by 0 bases, with 7 bases between. Germline V gene data show CDR1 as SGHTA and CDR2 as FQGTGA. This TCR came from a woman aged 18-29 years in good health and CMV-seropositive. The chain combines TRBV7-3 with TRBJ1-1, with D tentatively TRBD1 (5 bases). The sample was PBMCs. The CDR3 sequence: CASSPTVNTEAFF. As DNA, the CDR3 is TGTGCCAGCAGCCCGACAGTGAACACTGAAGCTTTCTTT.